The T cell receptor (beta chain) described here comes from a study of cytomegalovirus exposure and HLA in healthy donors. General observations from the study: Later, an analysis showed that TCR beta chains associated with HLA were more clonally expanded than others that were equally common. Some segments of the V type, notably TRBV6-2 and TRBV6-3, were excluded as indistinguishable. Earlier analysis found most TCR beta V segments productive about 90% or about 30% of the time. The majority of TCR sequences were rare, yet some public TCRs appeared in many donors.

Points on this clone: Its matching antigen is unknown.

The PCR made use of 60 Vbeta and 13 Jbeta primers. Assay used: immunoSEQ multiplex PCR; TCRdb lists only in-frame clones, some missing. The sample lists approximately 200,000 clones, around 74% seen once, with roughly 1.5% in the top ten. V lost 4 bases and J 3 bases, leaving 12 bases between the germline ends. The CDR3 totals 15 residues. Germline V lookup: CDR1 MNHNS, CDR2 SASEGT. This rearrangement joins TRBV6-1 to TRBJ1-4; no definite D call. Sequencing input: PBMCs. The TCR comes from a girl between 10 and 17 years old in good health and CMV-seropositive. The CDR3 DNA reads TGTGCCAGCAGTGCGACTCGTTTGGCTAATGAAAAACTGTTTTTT. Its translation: CASSATRLANEKLFF.